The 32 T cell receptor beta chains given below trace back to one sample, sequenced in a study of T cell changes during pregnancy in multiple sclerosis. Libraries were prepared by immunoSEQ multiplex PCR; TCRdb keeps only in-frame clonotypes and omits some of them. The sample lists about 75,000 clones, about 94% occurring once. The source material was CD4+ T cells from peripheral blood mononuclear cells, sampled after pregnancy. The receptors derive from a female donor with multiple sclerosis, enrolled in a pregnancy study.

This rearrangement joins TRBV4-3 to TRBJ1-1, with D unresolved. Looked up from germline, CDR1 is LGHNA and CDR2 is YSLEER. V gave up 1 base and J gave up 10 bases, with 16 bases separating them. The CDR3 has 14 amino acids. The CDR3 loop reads CASSQGRYVYRAFF. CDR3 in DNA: TGCGCCAGCAGCCAAGGGCGGTATGTCTACCGAGCTTTCTTT.

CDR3 DNA: TGTGCCAGCAGCTTACCGGGACAGTCCTACGAGCAGTACTTC. Protein: CASSLPGQSYEQYF. The V gene is TRBV28, the J gene TRBJ2-7; 7 positions match TRBD1. V was clipped by 6 bases and J by 1 base; unmatched bases: 6. Germline loops: CDR1 MDHEN, CDR2 SYDVKM. CDR3 size: 14 residues.

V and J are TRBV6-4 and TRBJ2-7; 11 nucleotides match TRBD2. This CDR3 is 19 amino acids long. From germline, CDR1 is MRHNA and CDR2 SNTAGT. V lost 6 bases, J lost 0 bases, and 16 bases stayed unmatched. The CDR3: CASRFPGTSGITSSYEQYF. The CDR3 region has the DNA TGTGCCAGCAGATTCCCCGGGACTAGCGGAATTACCAGCTCCTACGAGCAGTACTTC.

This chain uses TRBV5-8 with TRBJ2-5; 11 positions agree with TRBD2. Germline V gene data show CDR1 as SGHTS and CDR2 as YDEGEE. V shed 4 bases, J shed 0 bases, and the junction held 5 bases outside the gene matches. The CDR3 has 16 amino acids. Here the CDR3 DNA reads TGTGCCAGCAGCGTAGGACTAGCGGGCTACCAAGAGACCCAGTACTTC. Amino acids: CASSVGLAGYQETQYF.

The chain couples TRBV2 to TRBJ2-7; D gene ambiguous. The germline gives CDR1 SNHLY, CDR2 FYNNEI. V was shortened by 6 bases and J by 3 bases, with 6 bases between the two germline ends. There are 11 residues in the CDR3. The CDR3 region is CASRGHYEQYF. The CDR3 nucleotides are TGTGCCAGCAGGGGCCACTACGAGCAGTACTTC. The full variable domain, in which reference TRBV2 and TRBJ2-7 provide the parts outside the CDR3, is EPEVTQTPSHQVTQMGQEVILRCVPISNHLYFYWYRQILGQKVEFLVSFYNNEISEKSEIFDDQFSVERPDGSNFTLKIRSTKLEDSAMYFCASRGHYEQYFGPGTRLTVT.

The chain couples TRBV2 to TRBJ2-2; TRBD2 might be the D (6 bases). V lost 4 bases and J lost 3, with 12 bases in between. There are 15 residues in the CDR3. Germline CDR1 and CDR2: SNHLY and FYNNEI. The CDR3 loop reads CASSVRGRDTGELFF. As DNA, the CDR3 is TGTGCCAGCAGTGTGCGGGGCAGGGACACCGGGGAGCTGTTTTTT.

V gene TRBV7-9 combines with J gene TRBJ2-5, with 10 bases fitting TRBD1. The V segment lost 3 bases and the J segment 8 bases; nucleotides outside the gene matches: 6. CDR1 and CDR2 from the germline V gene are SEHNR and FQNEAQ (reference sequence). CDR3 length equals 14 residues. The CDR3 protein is CASSLEDRGGTQYF. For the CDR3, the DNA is TGTGCCAGCAGCTTGGAGGACAGGGGGGGAACCCAGTACTTC.

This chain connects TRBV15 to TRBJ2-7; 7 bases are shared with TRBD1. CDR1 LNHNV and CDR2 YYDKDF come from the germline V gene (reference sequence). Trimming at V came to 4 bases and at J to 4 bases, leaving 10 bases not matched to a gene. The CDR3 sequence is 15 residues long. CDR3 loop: CATSNPGTAKYEQYF. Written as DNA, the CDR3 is TGTGCCACCAGCAATCCCGGGACAGCTAAATACGAGCAGTACTTC.

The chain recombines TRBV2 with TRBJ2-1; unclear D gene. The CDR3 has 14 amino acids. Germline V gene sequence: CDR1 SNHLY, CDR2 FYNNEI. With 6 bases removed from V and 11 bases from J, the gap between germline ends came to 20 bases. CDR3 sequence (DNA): TGTGCCAGCAGCCCCCCGCCCCAGGTCCGGAAGCAGTTCTTC. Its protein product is CASSPPPQVRKQFF.

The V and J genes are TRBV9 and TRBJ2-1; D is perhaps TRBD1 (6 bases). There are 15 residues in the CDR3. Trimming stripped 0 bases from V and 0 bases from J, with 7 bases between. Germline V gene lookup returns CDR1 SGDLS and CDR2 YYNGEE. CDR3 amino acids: CASSVGGGSYNEQFF. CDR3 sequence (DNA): TGTGCCAGCAGCGTAGGAGGGGGCTCCTACAATGAGCAGTTCTTC. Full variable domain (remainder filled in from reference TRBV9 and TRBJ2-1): DSGVTQTPKHLITATGQRVTLRCSPRSGDLSVYWYQQSLDQGLQFLIQYYNGEERAKGNILERFSAQQFPDLHSELNLSSLELGDSALYFCASSVGGGSYNEQFFGPGTRLTVL.

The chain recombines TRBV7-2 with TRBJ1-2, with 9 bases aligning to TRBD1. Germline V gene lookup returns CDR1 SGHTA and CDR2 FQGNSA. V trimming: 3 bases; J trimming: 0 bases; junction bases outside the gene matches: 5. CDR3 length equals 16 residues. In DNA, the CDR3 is TGTGCCAGCAGCTTTTGGACAGGGGCTACTAACTATGGCTACACCTTC. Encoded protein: CASSFWTGATNYGYTF.

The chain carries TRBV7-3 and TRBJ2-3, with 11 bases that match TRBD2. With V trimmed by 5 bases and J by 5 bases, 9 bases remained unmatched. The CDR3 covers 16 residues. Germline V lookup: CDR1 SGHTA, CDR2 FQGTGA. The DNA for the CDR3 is TGTGCCAGCAGCGCCTTCACCCTAGCGGGAGGAGATACGCAGTATTTT. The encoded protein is CASSAFTLAGGDTQYF. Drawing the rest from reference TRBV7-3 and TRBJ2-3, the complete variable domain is GAGVSQTPSNKVTEKGKYVELRCDPISGHTALYWYRQSLGQGPEFLIYFQGTGAADDSGLPNDRFFAVRPEGSVSTLKIQRTERGDSAVYLCASSAFTLAGGDTQYFGPGTRLTVL.

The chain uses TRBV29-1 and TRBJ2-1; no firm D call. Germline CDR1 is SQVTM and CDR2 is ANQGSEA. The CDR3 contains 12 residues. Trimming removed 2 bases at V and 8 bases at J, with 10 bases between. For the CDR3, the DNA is TGCAGCGTTGAAATCCCCTCCGATGAGCAGTTCTTC. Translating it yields CSVEIPSDEQFF.

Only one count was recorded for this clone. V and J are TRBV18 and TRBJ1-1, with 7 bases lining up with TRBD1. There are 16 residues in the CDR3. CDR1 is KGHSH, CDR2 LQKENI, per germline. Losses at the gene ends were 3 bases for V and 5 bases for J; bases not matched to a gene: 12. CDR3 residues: CASSPKTGLFWTEAFF. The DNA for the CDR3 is TGTGCCAGCTCACCGAAGACAGGGCTTTTCTGGACTGAAGCTTTCTTT.

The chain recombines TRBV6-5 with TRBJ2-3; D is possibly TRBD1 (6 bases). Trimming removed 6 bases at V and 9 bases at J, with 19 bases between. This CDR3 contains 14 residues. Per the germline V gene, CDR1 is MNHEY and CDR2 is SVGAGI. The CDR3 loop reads CASRKQGRVGTQYF. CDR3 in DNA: TGTGCCAGCAGAAAACAGGGTCGGGTGGGAACGCAGTATTTT.

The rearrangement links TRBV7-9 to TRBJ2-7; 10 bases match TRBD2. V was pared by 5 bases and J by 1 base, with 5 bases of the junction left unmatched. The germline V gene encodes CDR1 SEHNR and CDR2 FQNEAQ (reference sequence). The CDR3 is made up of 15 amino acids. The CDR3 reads CASSPSGRASYEQYF. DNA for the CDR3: TGTGCCAGCAGCCCAAGCGGGAGGGCTTCCTACGAGCAGTACTTC.

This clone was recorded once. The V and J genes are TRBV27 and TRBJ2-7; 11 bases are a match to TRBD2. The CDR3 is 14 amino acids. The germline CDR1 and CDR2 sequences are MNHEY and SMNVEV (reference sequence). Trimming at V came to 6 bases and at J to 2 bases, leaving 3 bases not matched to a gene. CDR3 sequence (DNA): TGTGCCAGCAGACTTAGCGGGAGGGCCTACGAGCAGTACTTC. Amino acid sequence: CASRLSGRAYEQYF.

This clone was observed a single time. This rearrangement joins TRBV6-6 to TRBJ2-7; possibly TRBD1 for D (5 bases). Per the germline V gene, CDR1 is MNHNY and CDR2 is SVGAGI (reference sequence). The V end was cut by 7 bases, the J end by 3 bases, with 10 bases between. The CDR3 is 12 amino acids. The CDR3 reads CASTRGSYEQYF. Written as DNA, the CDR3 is TGTGCCAGCACTAGGGGTAGCTACGAGCAGTACTTC.

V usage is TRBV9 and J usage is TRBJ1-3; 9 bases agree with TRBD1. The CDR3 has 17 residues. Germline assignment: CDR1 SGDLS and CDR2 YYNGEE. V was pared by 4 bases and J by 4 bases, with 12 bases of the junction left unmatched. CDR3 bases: TGTGCCAGCAGCTTATACCGGGACAGGGATGTAGGAAACACCATATATTTT. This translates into CASSLYRDRDVGNTIYF.

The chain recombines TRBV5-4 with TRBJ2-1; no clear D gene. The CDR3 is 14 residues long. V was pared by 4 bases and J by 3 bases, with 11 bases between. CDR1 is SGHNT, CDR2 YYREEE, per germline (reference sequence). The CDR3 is CASSPMADYNEQFF. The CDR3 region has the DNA TGTGCCAGCAGCCCCATGGCAGACTACAATGAGCAGTTCTTC.

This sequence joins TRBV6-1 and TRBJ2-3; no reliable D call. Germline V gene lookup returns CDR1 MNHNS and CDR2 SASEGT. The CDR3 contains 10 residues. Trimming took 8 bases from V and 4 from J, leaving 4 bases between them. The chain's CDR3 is CASAADTQYF. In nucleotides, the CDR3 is TGTGCCAGCGCGGCAGATACGCAGTATTTT.

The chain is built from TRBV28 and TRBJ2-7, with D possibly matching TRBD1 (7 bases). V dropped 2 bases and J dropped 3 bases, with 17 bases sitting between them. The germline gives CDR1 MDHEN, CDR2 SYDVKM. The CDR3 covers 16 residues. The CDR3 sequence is CASSLGGAGGIYEQYF. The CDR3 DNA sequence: TGTGCCAGCAGTTTAGGAGGGGCAGGGGGAATCTACGAGCAGTACTTC.

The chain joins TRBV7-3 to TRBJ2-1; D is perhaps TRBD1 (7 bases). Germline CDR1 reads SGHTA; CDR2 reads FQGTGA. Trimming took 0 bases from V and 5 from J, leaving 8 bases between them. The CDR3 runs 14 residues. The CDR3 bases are TGTGCCAGCAGCTTAACCAGGGGGGACAATGAGCAGTTCTTC. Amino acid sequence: CASSLTRGDNEQFF.

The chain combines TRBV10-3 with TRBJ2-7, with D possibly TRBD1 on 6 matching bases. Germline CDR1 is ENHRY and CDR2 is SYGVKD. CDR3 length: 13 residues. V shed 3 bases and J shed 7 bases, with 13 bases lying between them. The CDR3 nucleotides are TGTGCCATCAGTGATCGCCCAGGGGATGAGCAGTACTTC. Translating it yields CAISDRPGDEQYF.

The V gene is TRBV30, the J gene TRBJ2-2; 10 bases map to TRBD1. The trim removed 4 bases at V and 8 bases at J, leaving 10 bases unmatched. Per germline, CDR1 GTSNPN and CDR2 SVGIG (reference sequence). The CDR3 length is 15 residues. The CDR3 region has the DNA TGTGCCTGGACCGGGACAGGGGCCGAAGAGGGGGAGCTGTTTTTT. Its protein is CAWTGTGAEEGELFF.

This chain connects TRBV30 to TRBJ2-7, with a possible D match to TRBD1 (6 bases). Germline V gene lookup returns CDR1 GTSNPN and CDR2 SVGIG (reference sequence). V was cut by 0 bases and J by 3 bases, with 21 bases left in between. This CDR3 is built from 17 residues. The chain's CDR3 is CAWSVQDISDRYYEQYF. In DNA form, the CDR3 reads TGTGCCTGGAGTGTACAAGACATTTCGGACAGATACTACGAGCAGTACTTC.

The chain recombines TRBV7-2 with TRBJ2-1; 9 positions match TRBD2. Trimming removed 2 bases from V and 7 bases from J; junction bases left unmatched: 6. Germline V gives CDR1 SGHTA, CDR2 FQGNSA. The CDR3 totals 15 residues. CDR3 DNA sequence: TGTGCCAGCAGCTTACGGGGACTAGCTATAAATGAGCAGTTCTTC. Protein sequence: CASSLRGLAINEQFF.

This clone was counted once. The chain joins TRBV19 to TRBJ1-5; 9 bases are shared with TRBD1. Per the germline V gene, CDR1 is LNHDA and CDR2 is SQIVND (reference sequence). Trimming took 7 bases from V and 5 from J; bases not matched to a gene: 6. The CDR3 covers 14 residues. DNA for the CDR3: TGTGCCAGTACCAAGGGACAGGGAGATCAGCCCCAGCATTTT. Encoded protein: CASTKGQGDQPQHF.

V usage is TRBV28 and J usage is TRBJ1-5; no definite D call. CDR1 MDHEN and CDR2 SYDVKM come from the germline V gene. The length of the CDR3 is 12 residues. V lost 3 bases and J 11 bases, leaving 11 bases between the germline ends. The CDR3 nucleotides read TGTGCCAGCAGTTTCAACAGCCCGTCCCAGCATTTT. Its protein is CASSFNSPSQHF.

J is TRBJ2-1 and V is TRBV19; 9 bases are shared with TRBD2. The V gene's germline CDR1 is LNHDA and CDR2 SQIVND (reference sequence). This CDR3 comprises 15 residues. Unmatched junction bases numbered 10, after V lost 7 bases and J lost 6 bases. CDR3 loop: CASKWREGPSNEQFF. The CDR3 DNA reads TGTGCCAGTAAGTGGCGGGAGGGTCCATCCAATGAGCAGTTCTTC.

Here the CDR3 DNA reads TGCGCCAGCAGCTTGACCACAGCCCAGCCGTACAATGAGCAGTTCTTC. It specifies CASSLTTAQPYNEQFF. The chain uses TRBV5-1 and TRBJ2-1; D is unclear. V lost 1 base and J 4 bases, leaving 15 bases between the germline ends. This CDR3 comprises 16 residues. Germline V gene sequence: CDR1 SGHRS, CDR2 YFSETQ.

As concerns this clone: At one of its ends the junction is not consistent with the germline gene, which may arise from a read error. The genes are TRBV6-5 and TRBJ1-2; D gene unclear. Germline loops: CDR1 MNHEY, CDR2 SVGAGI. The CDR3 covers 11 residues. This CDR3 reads CASSYLLEVYF. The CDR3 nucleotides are TGTGCCAGCAGTTACCTCCTCGAGGTGTACTTC.